This T cell receptor beta chain is from a study of CD8+CD57+ T cells in acquired aplastic anemia. Study context: Sorted CD4+ and CD8+ cells gave an average of roughly 3 ug of DNA.

Germline loops: CDR1 SGHTA, CDR2 FQGNSA. The CDR3 consists of 14 residues. Regarding this clonotype: Its matching antigen is unknown. One end of the junction fails to match germline, which may point to a read error.

Study-wide findings and caveats: Patients and controls turned out to have twenty-nine CD8+ CDR3 sequences in common.

Template material for TCR beta VDJ and CDR3 profiling consisted of genomic DNA. MiXCR, applied by TCRdb to the reads, yields one record per CDR3 protein. The data contain hundreds of thousands of distinct CDR3 sequences, around 82% of them singletons. For sequencing, patients were chosen who had shown expansion of CD8+CD57+ cells by flow cytometry. Each of the patients presented with severe acquired aplastic anemia. The chain couples TRBV7-2 to TRBJ1-6; D remains unclear. Sequenced: sorted CD4+, CD8+, or CD8+CD57+ T cells (not recorded which) from PBMCs. The clonotype comes from a human donor with aplastic anemia. CDR3 coding DNA: TGTGCCAGCAGCTTGGAGGGTAGTAATTCACCGCTCCACTTT. Its translation: CASSLEGSNSPLHF.